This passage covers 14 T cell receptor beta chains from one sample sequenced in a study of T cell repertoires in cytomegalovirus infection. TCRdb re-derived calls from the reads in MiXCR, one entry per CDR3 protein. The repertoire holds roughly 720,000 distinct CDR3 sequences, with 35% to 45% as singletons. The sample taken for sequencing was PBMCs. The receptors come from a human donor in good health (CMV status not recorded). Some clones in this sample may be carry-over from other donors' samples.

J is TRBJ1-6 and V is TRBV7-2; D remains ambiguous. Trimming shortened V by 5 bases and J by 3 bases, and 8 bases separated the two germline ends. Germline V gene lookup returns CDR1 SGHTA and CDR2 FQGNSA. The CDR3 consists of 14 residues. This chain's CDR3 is CASSVRDYNSPLHF. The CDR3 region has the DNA TGTGCCAGCAGCGTCCGGGACTATAATTCACCCCTCCACTTT. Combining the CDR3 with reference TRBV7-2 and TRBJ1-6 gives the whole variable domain GAGVSQSPSNKVTEKGKDVELRCDPISGHTALYWYRQSLGQGLEFLIYFQGNSAPDKSGLPSDRFSAERTGGSVSTLTIQRTQQEDSAVYLCASSVRDYNSPLHFGNGTRLTVT.

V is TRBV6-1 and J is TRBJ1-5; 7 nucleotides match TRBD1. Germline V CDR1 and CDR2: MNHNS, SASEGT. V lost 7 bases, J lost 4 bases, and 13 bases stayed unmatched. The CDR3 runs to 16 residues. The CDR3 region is CASMRLPGQKNQPQHF. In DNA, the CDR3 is TGTGCCAGCATGAGGTTGCCGGGACAGAAAAATCAGCCCCAGCATTTT.

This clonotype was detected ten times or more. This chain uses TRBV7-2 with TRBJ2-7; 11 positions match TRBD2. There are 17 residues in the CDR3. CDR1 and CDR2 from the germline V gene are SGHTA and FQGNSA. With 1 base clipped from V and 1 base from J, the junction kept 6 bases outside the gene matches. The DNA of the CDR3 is TGTGCCAGCAGCTTAGGGGTCCTAGCGGGAGGATCCTACGAGCAGTACTTC. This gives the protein CASSLGVLAGGSYEQYF.

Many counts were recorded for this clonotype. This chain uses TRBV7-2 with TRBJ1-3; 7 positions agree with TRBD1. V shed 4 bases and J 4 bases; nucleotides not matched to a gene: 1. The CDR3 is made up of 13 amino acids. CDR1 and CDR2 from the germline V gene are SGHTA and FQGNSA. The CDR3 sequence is CASSWDRGNTIYF. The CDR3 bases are TGTGCCAGCAGCTGGGACAGAGGAAACACCATATATTTT.

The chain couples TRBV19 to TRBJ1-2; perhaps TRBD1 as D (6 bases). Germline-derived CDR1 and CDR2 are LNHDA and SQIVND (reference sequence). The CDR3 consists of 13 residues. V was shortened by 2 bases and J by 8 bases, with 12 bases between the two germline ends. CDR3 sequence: CASSISAGVGYTF. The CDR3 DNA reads TGTGCCAGTAGTATATCGGCAGGGGTCGGCTACACCTTC.

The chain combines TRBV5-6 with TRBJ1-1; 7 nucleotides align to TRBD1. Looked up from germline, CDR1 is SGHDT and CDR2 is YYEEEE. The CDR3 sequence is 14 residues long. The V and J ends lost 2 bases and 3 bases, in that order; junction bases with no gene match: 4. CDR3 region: CASSFRGGYTEAFF. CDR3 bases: TGTGCCAGCAGCTTTCGAGGGGGCTACACTGAAGCTTTCTTT.

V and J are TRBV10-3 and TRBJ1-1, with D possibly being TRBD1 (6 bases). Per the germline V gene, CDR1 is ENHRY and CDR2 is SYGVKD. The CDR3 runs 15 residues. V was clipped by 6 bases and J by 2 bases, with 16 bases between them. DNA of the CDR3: TGTGCCATCAGGGCCGAAACACAGGGAAACACTGAAGCTTTCTTT. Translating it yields CAIRAETQGNTEAFF.

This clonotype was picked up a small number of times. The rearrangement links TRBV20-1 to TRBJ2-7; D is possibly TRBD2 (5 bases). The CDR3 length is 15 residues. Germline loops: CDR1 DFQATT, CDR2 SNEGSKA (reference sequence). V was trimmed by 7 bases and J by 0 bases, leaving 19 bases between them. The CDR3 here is CSGNRLDGGSYEQYF. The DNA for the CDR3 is TGCAGTGGGAATCGGCTCGACGGAGGCTCCTACGAGCAGTACTTC.

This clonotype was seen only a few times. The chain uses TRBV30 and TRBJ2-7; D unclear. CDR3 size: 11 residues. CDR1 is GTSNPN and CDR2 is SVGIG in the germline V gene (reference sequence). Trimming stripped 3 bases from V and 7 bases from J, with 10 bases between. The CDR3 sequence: CAWRLGLEQYF. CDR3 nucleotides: TGTGCCTGGAGATTAGGGCTAGAGCAGTACTTC.

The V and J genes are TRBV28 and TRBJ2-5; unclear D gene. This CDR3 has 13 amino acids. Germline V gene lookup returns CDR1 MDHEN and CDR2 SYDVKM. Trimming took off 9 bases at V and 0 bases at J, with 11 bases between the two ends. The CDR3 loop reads CASSMRYQETQYF. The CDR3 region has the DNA TGTGCCAGTAGTATGAGGTACCAAGAGACCCAGTACTTC.

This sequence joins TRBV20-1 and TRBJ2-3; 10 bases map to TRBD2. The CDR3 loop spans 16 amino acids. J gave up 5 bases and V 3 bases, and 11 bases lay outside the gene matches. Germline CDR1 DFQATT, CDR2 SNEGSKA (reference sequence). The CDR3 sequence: CSASQSSGGARDTQYF. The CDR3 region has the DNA TGCAGTGCTAGTCAATCAAGCGGGGGGGCGAGAGATACGCAGTATTTT.

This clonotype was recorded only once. CDR3 sequence (DNA): TGTGCCAGCAGTCCATCCGTCACAGGGGCGGGCACTGAAGCTTTCTTT. This encodes CASSPSVTGAGTEAFF. The J gene is TRBJ1-1, the V gene TRBV27; 7 bases are a match to TRBD1. Germline loops: CDR1 MNHEY, CDR2 SMNVEV (reference sequence). V was pared by 5 bases and J by 4 bases, with 13 bases of the junction left unmatched. There are 16 residues in the CDR3.

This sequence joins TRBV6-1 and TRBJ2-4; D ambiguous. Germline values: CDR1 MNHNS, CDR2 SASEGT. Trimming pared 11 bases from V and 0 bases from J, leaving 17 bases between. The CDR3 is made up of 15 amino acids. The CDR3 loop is CALNPAGVAKNIQYF. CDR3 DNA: TGTGCCCTCAATCCGGCAGGAGTAGCCAAAAACATTCAGTACTTC.

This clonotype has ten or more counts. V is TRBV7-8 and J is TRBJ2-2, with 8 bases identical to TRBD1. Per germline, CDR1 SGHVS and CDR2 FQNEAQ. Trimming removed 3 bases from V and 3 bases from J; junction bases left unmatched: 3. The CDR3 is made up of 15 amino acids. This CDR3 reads CASSFIQGDTGELFF. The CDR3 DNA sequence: TGTGCCAGCAGCTTCATACAGGGGGACACCGGGGAGCTGTTTTTT.